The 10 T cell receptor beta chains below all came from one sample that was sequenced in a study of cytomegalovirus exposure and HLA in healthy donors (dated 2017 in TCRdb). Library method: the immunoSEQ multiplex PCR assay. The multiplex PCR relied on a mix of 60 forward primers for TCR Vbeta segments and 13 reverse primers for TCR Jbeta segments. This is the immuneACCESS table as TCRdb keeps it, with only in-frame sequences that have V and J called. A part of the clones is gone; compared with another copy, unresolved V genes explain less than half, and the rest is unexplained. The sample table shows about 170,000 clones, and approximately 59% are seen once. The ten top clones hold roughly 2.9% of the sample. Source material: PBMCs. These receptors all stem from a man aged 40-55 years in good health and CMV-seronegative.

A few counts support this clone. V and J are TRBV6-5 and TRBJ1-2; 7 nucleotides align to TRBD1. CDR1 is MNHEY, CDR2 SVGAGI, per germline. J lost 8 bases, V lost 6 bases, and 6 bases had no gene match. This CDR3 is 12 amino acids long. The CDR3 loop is CASSPGQWGYTF. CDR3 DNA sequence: TGTGCCAGCAGCCCGGGACAGTGGGGCTACACCTTC.

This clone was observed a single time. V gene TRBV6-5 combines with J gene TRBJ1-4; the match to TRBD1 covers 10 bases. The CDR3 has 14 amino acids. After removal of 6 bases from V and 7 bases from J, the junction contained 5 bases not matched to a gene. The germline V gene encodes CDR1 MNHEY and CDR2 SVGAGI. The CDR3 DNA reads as TGTGCCAGCAGGACAGGGGGCGCCGGTGAAAAACTGTTTTTT. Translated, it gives CASRTGGAGEKLFF.

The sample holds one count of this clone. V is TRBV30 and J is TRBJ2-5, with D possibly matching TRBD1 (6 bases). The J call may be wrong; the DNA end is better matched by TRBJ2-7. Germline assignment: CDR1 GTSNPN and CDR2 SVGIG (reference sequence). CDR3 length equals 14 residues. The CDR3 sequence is CAWSVNRARSEQYF. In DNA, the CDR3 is TGTGCCTGGAGTGTGAACAGGGCTCGTTCCGAGCAGTACTTC.

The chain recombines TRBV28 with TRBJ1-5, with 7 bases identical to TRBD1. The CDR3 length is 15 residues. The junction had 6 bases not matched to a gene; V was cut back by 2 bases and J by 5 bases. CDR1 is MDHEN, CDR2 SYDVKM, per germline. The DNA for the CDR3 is TGTGCCAGCAGTTTAACCGCAGGGGGACATCAGCCCCAGCATTTT. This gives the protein CASSLTAGGHQPQHF.

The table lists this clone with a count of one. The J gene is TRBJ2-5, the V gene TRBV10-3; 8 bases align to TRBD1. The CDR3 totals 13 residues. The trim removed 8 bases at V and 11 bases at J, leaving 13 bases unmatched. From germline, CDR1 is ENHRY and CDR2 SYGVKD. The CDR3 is CAIADRERGEQYF. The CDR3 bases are TGTGCCATCGCGGACAGGGAAAGAGGGGAGCAGTACTTC.

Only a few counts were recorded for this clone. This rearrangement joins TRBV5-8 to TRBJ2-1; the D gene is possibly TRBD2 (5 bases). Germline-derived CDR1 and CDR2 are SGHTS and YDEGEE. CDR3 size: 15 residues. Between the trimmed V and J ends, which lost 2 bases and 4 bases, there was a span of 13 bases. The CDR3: CASSFLGGSYNEQFF. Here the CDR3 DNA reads TGTGCCAGCAGCTTTTTAGGCGGGTCTTACAATGAGCAGTTCTTC.

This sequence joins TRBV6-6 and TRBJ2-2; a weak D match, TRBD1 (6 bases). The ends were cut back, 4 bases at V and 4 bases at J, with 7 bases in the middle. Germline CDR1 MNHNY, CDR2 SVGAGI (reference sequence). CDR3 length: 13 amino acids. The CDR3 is CASSSRGTGELFF. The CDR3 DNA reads TGTGCCAGCAGTTCCAGGGGCACCGGGGAGCTGTTTTTT.

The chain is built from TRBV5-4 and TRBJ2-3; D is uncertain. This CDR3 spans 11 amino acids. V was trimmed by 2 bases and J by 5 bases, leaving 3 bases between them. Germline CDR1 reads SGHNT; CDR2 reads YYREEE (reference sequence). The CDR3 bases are TGTGCCAGCAGCTTTATAGATACGCAGTATTTT. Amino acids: CASSFIDTQYF.

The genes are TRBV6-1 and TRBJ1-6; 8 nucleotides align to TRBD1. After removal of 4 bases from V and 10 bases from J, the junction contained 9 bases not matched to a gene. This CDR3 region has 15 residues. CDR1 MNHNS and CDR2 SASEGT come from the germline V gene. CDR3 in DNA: TGTGCCAGCAGTGTCGACAGGGGTATTTGGTCACCCCTCCACTTT. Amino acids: CASSVDRGIWSPLHF.

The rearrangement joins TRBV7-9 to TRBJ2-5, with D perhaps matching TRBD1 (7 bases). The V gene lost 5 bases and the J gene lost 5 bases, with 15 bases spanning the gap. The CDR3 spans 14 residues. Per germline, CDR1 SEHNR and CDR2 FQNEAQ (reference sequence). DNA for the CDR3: TGTGCCAGCAGCCGGGCAGGGGGAGGCGAGACCCAGTACTTC. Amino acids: CASSRAGGGETQYF.